The 18 T cell receptor beta chains in this list originate from one sample, sequenced in a study of cytomegalovirus exposure and HLA in healthy donors. Assay: immunoSEQ multiplex PCR; the TCRdb copy retains only in-frame clones and omits some. This table has 80,000 to 95,000 clones, approximately 96% appearing once. Source material: PBMCs. Receptor source: a woman under 30 in good health and CMV-seronegative.

The chain combines TRBV5-1 with TRBJ2-7; TRBD1 matches 7 bases. This CDR3 is 14 amino acids long. Trimming at V came to 3 bases and at J to 5 bases, leaving 8 bases not matched to a gene. The V gene's germline CDR1 is SGHRS and CDR2 YFSETQ. CDR3 in DNA: TGCGCCAGCAGCTCCGGGACAGTTGCCGACGAGCAGTACTTC. As protein: CASSSGTVADEQYF.

This rearrangement joins TRBV6-6 to TRBJ1-1; maybe TRBD1 (6 bases). CDR1 and CDR2 from the germline V gene are MNHNY and SVGAGI (reference sequence). V shed 2 bases and J shed 3 bases, with 7 bases lying between them. There are 13 residues in the CDR3. CDR3 nucleotide sequence: TGTGCCAGCAGTTACGACAGGTACACTGAAGCTTTCTTT. It specifies CASSYDRYTEAFF.

The chain recombines TRBV4-1 with TRBJ2-3; 8 bases align to TRBD2. Germline V gene lookup returns CDR1 MGHRA and CDR2 YSYEKL. The CDR3 has 18 residues. V shed 1 base, J shed 0 bases, and the junction held 9 bases outside the gene matches. CDR3 nucleotide sequence: TGCGCCAGCAGCCAAGTTATATCGGGACTAGGTAGCACAGATACGCAGTATTTT. It yields the protein CASSQVISGLGSTDTQYF.

The rearrangement links TRBV6-5 to TRBJ1-5, with D maybe TRBD1 (5 bases). Per germline, CDR1 MNHEY and CDR2 SVGAGI. The CDR3 has 14 residues. V lost 2 bases and J lost 4, with 9 bases in between. CDR3 protein: CASSYRAGNQPQHF. CDR3 nucleotides: TGTGCCAGCAGTTACCGGGCAGGGAATCAGCCCCAGCATTTT.

The chain uses TRBV9 and TRBJ1-1; TRBD1 aligns across 8 bases. The CDR3 has 14 residues. From germline, CDR1 is SGDLS and CDR2 YYNGEE. Losses at the gene ends were 3 bases for V and 3 bases for J; bases not matched to a gene: 4. CDR3 in DNA: TGTGCCAGCAGCGGGGGACAGGATTACACTGAAGCTTTCTTT. Translated, it gives CASSGGQDYTEAFF.

CDR3 loop: CAGQGATNEKLFF. DNA of the CDR3: TGTGCCGGACAGGGGGCAACTAATGAAAAACTGTTTTTT. The chain employs TRBV6-1 and TRBJ1-4; 10 positions agree with TRBD1. V dropped 11 bases and J dropped 0; count of bases not matched to a gene: 0. This CDR3 comprises 13 residues. Germline values: CDR1 MNHNS, CDR2 SASEGT.

This clone has a single count. V usage is TRBV10-3 and J usage is TRBJ2-7; TRBD1 aligns across 8 bases. Germline CDR1 reads ENHRY; CDR2 reads SYGVKD. The V gene end was trimmed by 2 bases and the J gene end by 4 bases; junction bases not matched to a gene: 1. CDR3 length: 13 residues. CDR3 nucleotides: TGTGCCATCAGTGAGGACAGGGGATACGAGCAGTACTTC. This translates into CAISEDRGYEQYF.

V usage is TRBV29-1 and J usage is TRBJ1-1, with TRBD1 as a possible D gene (5 bases). The ends were cut back, 4 bases at V and 1 base at J, with 10 bases in the middle. The CDR3 contains 13 residues. The germline CDR1 and CDR2 sequences are SQVTM and ANQGSEA. CDR3 amino acids: CSVVGQGNTEAFF. In DNA form, the CDR3 reads TGCAGCGTTGTTGGGCAGGGGAACACTGAAGCTTTCTTT.

CDR3: CASSLDSGSTDTQYF. The CDR3, as DNA: TGTGCCAGCAGCTTGGATAGCGGGAGCACAGATACGCAGTATTTT. The chain employs TRBV5-4 and TRBJ2-3, with TRBD2 matching 7 bases. CDR3 length: 15 amino acids. The germline gives CDR1 SGHNT, CDR2 YYREEE (reference sequence). J lost 0 bases, V lost 0 bases, and 1 base had no gene match.

This CDR3 is CASSLASQGKTEQYF. CDR3 in DNA: TGTGCCAGCAGCCTAGCCTCCCAGGGGAAGACCGAGCAGTACTTC. The rearrangement joins TRBV28 to TRBJ2-7; D possibly corresponds to TRBD1 (6 bases). The CDR3 loop spans 15 amino acids. Germline V CDR1 and CDR2: MDHEN, SYDVKM. V shed 6 bases and J shed 6 bases, with 21 bases lying between them.

The chain uses TRBV7-9 and TRBJ2-7; 11 positions match TRBD2. With V trimmed by 5 bases and J by 1 base, 7 bases remained unmatched. The CDR3 has 16 residues. Germline loops: CDR1 SEHNR, CDR2 FQNEAQ (reference sequence). The CDR3 nucleotides are TGTGCCAGCAGCCGCTTAGCGGGAGGGTCGTCCTACGAGCAGTACTTC. Protein sequence: CASSRLAGGSSYEQYF.

The rearrangement joins TRBV13 to TRBJ2-1; the match to TRBD2 covers 9 bases. Germline trimming cut 3 bases from V and 8 bases from J; bases unmatched to any gene: 8. Germline CDR1 PRHDT, CDR2 FYEKMQ (reference sequence). The CDR3 contains 15 residues. CDR3 in amino acids: CASSFRLAGPDEQFF. Written as DNA, the CDR3 is TGTGCCAGCAGCTTCCGCCTAGCGGGACCGGATGAGCAGTTCTTC.

The chain is built from TRBV6-5 and TRBJ1-1; 8 nucleotides match TRBD1. The CDR3 is made up of 14 amino acids. Germline V lookup: CDR1 MNHEY, CDR2 SVGAGI. V shed 2 bases and J 7 bases; nucleotides not matched to a gene: 6. For the CDR3, the DNA is TGTGCCAGCAGTTACCCGGGACAGGCGAGTGAAGCTTTCTTT. Protein product: CASSYPGQASEAFF.

The rearrangement joins TRBV6-5 to TRBJ2-7; 9 bases are a match to TRBD1. The CDR3 totals 14 residues. Germline CDR1 and CDR2: MNHEY and SVGAGI. V lost 6 bases and J lost 1; bases outside the gene matches: 4. CDR3 region: CASRPGQGSYEQYF. The CDR3, as DNA: TGTGCCAGCAGACCGGGACAGGGTTCCTACGAGCAGTACTTC.

V is TRBV5-4 and J is TRBJ2-7; 8 bases match TRBD1. Germline V gene sequence: CDR1 SGHNT, CDR2 YYREEE (reference sequence). CDR3 size: 13 residues. V lost 3 bases to trimming and J lost 3 bases; unmatched junction nucleotides: 2. CDR3 coding DNA: TGTGCCAGCAGCTACACAGGGGGCTACGAGCAGTACTTC. This codes for CASSYTGGYEQYF.

This chain connects TRBV10-3 to TRBJ1-2; 7 bases align to TRBD1. After removal of 6 bases from V and 5 bases from J, the junction contained 6 bases not matched to a gene. The CDR3 runs 13 residues. From germline, CDR1 is ENHRY and CDR2 SYGVKD. The CDR3 DNA reads TGTGCCATCAGGGAACAGGGGTGGTATGGCTACACCTTC. Its protein product is CAIREQGWYGYTF.

V and J are TRBV6-5 and TRBJ1-1; maybe TRBD1 (6 bases). Germline V gene sequence: CDR1 MNHEY, CDR2 SVGAGI. The V end lost 8 bases, the J end lost 1 base, and 11 bases lay between the germline ends. There are 13 residues in the CDR3. CDR3 sequence: CASGGSWNTEAFF. For the CDR3, the DNA is TGTGCCAGCGGGGGCAGCTGGAACACTGAAGCTTTCTTT.

The CDR3 sequence: CASSPNQRPGRKGPVTGELFF. In DNA form, the CDR3 reads TGTGCCAGCTCACCGAACCAAAGGCCCGGGAGGAAGGGCCCCGTCACCGGGGAGCTGTTTTTT. The chain employs TRBV18 and TRBJ2-2; TRBD2 matches at 7 bases. V lost 3 bases and J lost 4; bases outside the gene matches: 23. The germline V gene has CDR1 KGHSH and CDR2 LQKENI. This CDR3 is built from 21 residues. Full variable domain (rest looked up from reference TRBV18 and TRBJ2-2): NAGVMQNPRHLVRRRGQEARLRCSPMKGHSHVYWYRQLPEEGLKFMVYLQKENIIDESGMPKERFSAEFPKEGPSILRIQQVVRGDSAAYFCASSPNQRPGRKGPVTGELFFGEGSRLTVL.